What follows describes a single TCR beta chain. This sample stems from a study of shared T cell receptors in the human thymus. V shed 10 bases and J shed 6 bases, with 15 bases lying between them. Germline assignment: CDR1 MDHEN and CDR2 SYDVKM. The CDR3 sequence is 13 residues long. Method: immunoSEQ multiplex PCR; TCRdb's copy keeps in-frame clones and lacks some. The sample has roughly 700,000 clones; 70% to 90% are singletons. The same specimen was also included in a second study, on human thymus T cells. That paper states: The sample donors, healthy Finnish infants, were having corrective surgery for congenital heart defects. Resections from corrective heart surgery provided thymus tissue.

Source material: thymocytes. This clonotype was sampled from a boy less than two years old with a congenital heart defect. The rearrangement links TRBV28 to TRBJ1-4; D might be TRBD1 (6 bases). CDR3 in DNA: TGTGCCAACCGACAACAGGGTCATGAAAAACTGTTTTTT. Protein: CANRQQGHEKLFF.